The present entry profiles one T cell receptor (beta chain) with its context. What it binds is unknown. Produced via immunoSEQ multiplex PCR; TCRdb's table is partial and in-frame only. Found here are some 120,000 clones, roughly 94% of them singletons; the top ten hold around 7%. This sample is drawn from a study of T cell responses to AZD1222 COVID-19 vaccine. Broader study findings: Repertoires in all cases were sampled only once the peak T cell response had passed. Donors skewed white British and female; clonal diversity was possibly underestimated. At baseline, just 6 or 7 AZD1222 recipients tested seropositive.

The sequence was obtained from an adult in good health. This sample comprised peripheral blood, obtained on day 0 of AZD1222 vaccination.

The CDR3 DNA reads as TGTGCCAGCAGCCCATTAGCGGGAGCGGGGACCGGGGAGCTGTTTTTT. It codes for CASSPLAGAGTGELFF. The chain is built from TRBV7-3 and TRBJ2-2; 9 bases are shared with TRBD2. Germline CDR1 SGHTA, CDR2 FQGTGA. CDR3 length: 16 residues. V was clipped by 5 bases and J by 5 bases; unmatched bases: 9.